These 20 T cell receptor beta chains share one sample of origin, sequenced in a study of T cell responses to AZD1222 COVID-19 vaccine (dated by TCRdb to about 2021). The method was the immunoSEQ multiplex PCR assay. TCRdb's version of the immuneACCESS table is confined to in-frame rearrangements and falls short of the full clone set. An unresolved V gene accounts for under half of the shortfall where checked; the remainder is of unknown origin. This sample comprises 100,000 or so clones, 87% of them detected only once. The leading ten clones occupy roughly 2.9% of the sample. The time point tag for this specimen amounts to: baseline before first vaccination. The material sequenced was peripheral blood, taken on day 0 of AZD1222 vaccination. All receptors come from an adult in good health.

The CDR3: CASSEGGTGIQYF. The DNA of the CDR3 is TGTGCCAGCAGTGAAGGTGGGACCGGCATTCAGTACTTC. This chain connects TRBV2 to TRBJ2-4; D tentatively fits TRBD1 or TRBD2 (5 bases each). Trimming removed 1 base from V and 9 bases from J, with 10 bases in between. The CDR3 extends over 13 amino acids. Germline V gene data show CDR1 as SNHLY and CDR2 as FYNNEI.

This clone was counted between two and nine times. This chain's CDR3 is CASTWTGNTEAFF. DNA for the CDR3: TGTGCCAGTACCTGGACAGGGAACACTGAAGCTTTCTTT. This chain joins TRBV19 and TRBJ1-1; TRBD1 matches 7 bases. Looked up from germline, CDR1 is LNHDA and CDR2 is SQIVND (reference sequence). V lost 7 bases, J lost 1 base, and 3 bases stayed unmatched. The CDR3 has 13 amino acids.

The chain has TRBV20-1 and TRBJ2-3, with 15 bases that match TRBD2. The CDR3 has 16 amino acids. V lost 3 bases to trimming and J lost 4 bases; unmatched junction nucleotides: 5. CDR1 and CDR2 (germline): DFQATT, SNEGSKA (reference sequence). The CDR3 is CSASRTSGRASDTQYF. In DNA form, the CDR3 reads TGCAGTGCTAGTCGGACTAGCGGGAGGGCCTCAGATACGCAGTATTTT.

The chain uses TRBV6-5 and TRBJ1-5; 10 bases are a match to TRBD1. The CDR3 sequence is 14 residues long. The V gene's germline CDR1 is MNHEY and CDR2 SVGAGI. V shed 10 bases and J 7 bases; nucleotides not matched to a gene: 10. The CDR3 DNA sequence: TGTGCCACGGGGGGACAGGGGCTGGGGCAGCCCCAGCATTTT. Residues: CATGGQGLGQPQHF.

V and J are TRBV7-2 and TRBJ1-2, with 7 nucleotides matching TRBD1. V trimming: 5 bases; J trimming: 4 bases; junction bases outside the gene matches: 4. The germline gives CDR1 SGHTA, CDR2 FQGNSA. This CDR3 has 13 residues. The CDR3 is CASSRDSRYGYTF. The CDR3 DNA reads as TGTGCCAGCAGCCGGGACAGCCGCTATGGCTACACCTTC.

The chain uses TRBV18 and TRBJ2-3, with 7 bases matching TRBD1. The CDR3 runs 15 residues. The ends lost 8 bases at V and 3 bases at J; junction bases unmatched: 11. The germline V gene has CDR1 KGHSH and CDR2 LQKENI. The CDR3: CASTPLGQSTDTQYF. The CDR3 DNA is TGTGCCAGCACGCCCCTGGGACAGTCAACAGATACGCAGTATTTT.

CDR3 in amino acids: CASSQDSRGAQDTQYF. CDR3 DNA: TGCGCCAGCAGCCAAGATAGCCGGGGGGCGCAAGATACGCAGTATTTT. The chain joins TRBV4-3 to TRBJ2-3, with D maybe TRBD2 (7 bases). CDR3 size: 16 residues. CDR1 is LGHNA, CDR2 YSLEER, per germline. V shed 0 bases and J shed 5 bases, with 15 bases lying between them.

V is TRBV30 and J is TRBJ1-6, with 7 bases aligning to TRBD1. The CDR3 contains 13 residues. Germline CDR1 and CDR2: GTSNPN and SVGIG (reference sequence). V shed 5 bases, J shed 6 bases, and the junction held 4 bases outside the gene matches. For the CDR3, the DNA is TGTGCCTGGGGTTACAGGGGTAATTCACCCCTCCACTTT. This sequence encodes CAWGYRGNSPLHF.

This chain connects TRBV6-2 or TRBV6-3 to TRBJ2-5; 10 nucleotides match TRBD2. The germline gives CDR1 MNHEY, CDR2 SVGEGT. V dropped 2 bases and J dropped 7; count of bases not matched to a gene: 13. This CDR3 is 17 amino acids long. The CDR3 DNA reads TGTGCCAGCAGTTACCCCTCTAGCGGGGGTCGCGGCCGGACCCAGTACTTC. Translation: CASSYPSSGGRGRTQYF.

CDR3 coding DNA: TGTGCCAGCAGCCCCTCTACAAATGAGCAGTTCTTC. Amino acid sequence: CASSPSTNEQFF. V is TRBV7-2 and J is TRBJ2-1; D gene ambiguous. The CDR3 sequence is 12 residues long. Per germline, CDR1 SGHTA and CDR2 FQGNSA. The V gene lost 5 bases and the J gene lost 7 bases, with 9 bases spanning the gap.

This chain uses TRBV5-4 with TRBJ1-2, with 9 bases identical to TRBD1. Germline values: CDR1 SGHNT, CDR2 YYREEE (reference sequence). The CDR3 has 14 amino acids. The J segment lost 2 bases and the V segment lost 5 bases, leaving 4 bases of the junction unmatched. DNA for the CDR3: TGTGCCAGCAGAGCACAGGGGGCGAACTATGGCTACACCTTC. It is translated as CASRAQGANYGYTF.

This clone was counted only a few times. The V call is TRBV19, the J call TRBJ1-3; a weak D match, TRBD1 (5 bases). Germline-derived CDR1 and CDR2 are LNHDA and SQIVND (reference sequence). This CDR3 is built from 14 residues. V shed 10 bases and J shed 5 bases, with 18 bases lying between them. The CDR3 protein is CATLPPGRRNTIYF. CDR3 coding DNA: TGTGCCACCCTACCGCCGGGGCGAAGAAACACCATATATTTT.

This chain joins TRBV2 and TRBJ1-2; the match to TRBD1 covers 7 bases. This CDR3 has 16 residues. Looked up from germline, CDR1 is SNHLY and CDR2 is FYNNEI. V was pared by 1 base and J by 5 bases, with 10 bases of the junction left unmatched. CDR3 coding DNA: TGTGCCAGCAGTGAAGATTTGCGGACAGGAGATTATGGCTACACCTTC. Translated, it gives CASSEDLRTGDYGYTF. Full variable domain (outside the CDR3, taken from reference TRBV2 and TRBJ1-2): EPEVTQTPSHQVTQMGQEVILRCVPISNHLYFYWYRQILGQKVEFLVSFYNNEISEKSEIFDDQFSVERPDGSNFTLKIRSTKLEDSAMYFCASSEDLRTGDYGYTFGSGTRLTVV.

The chain employs TRBV4-1 and TRBJ2-1, with 11 bases matching TRBD2. The CDR3 is 18 amino acids. CDR1 MGHRA and CDR2 YSYEKL come from the germline V gene. Unmatched junction bases numbered 7, after V lost 0 bases and J lost 3 bases. CDR3 DNA sequence: TGCGCCAGCAGCCAAGAATTGCTAGCGGGAGGCCTCTACAATGAGCAGTTCTTC. Its translation: CASSQELLAGGLYNEQFF.

This rearrangement joins TRBV27 to TRBJ1-2; D gene ambiguous. The CDR3 runs 13 residues. Germline V gene sequence: CDR1 MNHEY, CDR2 SMNVEV (reference sequence). Trimming removed 5 bases from V and 2 bases from J, with 9 bases in between. CDR3 sequence: CASSPGPNYGYTF. The CDR3 region has the DNA TGTGCCAGCAGTCCCGGGCCCAACTATGGCTACACCTTC.

This chain uses TRBV2 with TRBJ2-7; 7 bases agree with TRBD1. From germline, CDR1 is SNHLY and CDR2 FYNNEI. The CDR3 loop spans 15 amino acids. The V segment lost 8 bases and the J segment 5 bases; nucleotides outside the gene matches: 15. The CDR3: CASLRQGPASHEQYF. In DNA form, the CDR3 reads TGTGCCAGCCTGAGACAGGGCCCTGCGAGCCACGAGCAGTACTTC.

The chain carries TRBV12-5 and TRBJ1-1; no firm D call. The germline CDR1 and CDR2 sequences are LGHNT and FRNRAP. There are 11 residues in the CDR3. V gave up 1 base and J gave up 9 bases, with 6 bases separating them. CDR3 amino acids: CASGLGSKAFF. CDR3 nucleotide sequence: TGTGCTAGTGGTTTGGGCTCCAAAGCTTTCTTT.

The chain uses TRBV5-6 and TRBJ2-3; D call uncertain. The V end lost 1 base, the J end lost 5 bases, and 8 bases lay between the germline ends. This CDR3 is built from 13 residues. Germline V CDR1 and CDR2: SGHDT, YYEEEE. The CDR3 DNA sequence: TGTGCCAGCAGCTTGTCCTGGGGAGATACGCAGTATTTT. Its protein is CASSLSWGDTQYF.

The chain links TRBV5-6 to TRBJ2-3, with 9 bases identical to TRBD1. This CDR3 contains 13 residues. The germline V gene has CDR1 SGHDT and CDR2 YYEEEE. J lost 5 bases, V lost 3 bases, and 1 base had no gene match. CDR3 coding DNA: TGTGCCAGCAGCTCGACAGGGGGAGATACGCAGTATTTT. Protein sequence: CASSSTGGDTQYF. Full variable domain (rest looked up from reference TRBV5-6 and TRBJ2-3): DAGVTQSPTHLIKTRGQQVTLRCSPKSGHDTVSWYQQALGQGPQFIFQYYEEEERQRGNFPDRFSGHQFPNYSSELNVNALLLGDSALYLCASSSTGGDTQYFGPGTRLTVL.

The chain carries TRBV11-2 and TRBJ1-1, with 7 nucleotides matching TRBD1. V lost 5 bases to trimming and J lost 1 base; unmatched junction nucleotides: 4. This CDR3 contains 14 residues. Germline loops: CDR1 SGHAT, CDR2 FQNNGV. The CDR3 DNA is TGTGCCAGCAGCACTCGACAGGGGAACACTGAAGCTTTCTTT. It specifies CASSTRQGNTEAFF. Variable domain in full (rest from reference TRBV11-2 and TRBJ1-1): EAGVAQSPRYKIIEKRQSVAFWCNPISGHATLYWYQQILGQGPKLLIQFQNNGVVDDSQLPKDRFSAERLKGVDSTLKIQPAKLEDSAVYLCASSTRQGNTEAFFGQGTRLTVV.